The 18 T cell receptor beta chains given below trace back to one sample, sequenced in a study of prognosis after radiotherapy for stage I lung cancer. Amplification of TCR beta CDR3 from genomic DNA used two-round multiplex PCR. Gene-specific primers for each TRBV and TRBJ gene drove first-round PCR. TCRdb recomputed calls from the multiplex PCR reads with MiXCR, one row per CDR3 protein. This sample has tens of thousands of distinct CDR3 sequences, with around 22% found just once. Sequences were derived from PBMCs, sampled before or after stereotactic body radiation therapy (not recorded which). Receptors were obtained from a donor aged 50 or older with non-small cell lung cancer.

This clonotype was detected many times. This sequence joins TRBV12-3 or TRBV12-4 and TRBJ2-7, with 7 positions matching TRBD2. Losses at the gene ends were 1 base for V and 4 bases for J; bases not matched to a gene: 7. This CDR3 contains 15 residues. CDR3: CASSLGEGIVYEQYF. The CDR3 nucleotides are TGTGCCAGCAGTTTAGGGGAGGGGATAGTTTACGAGCAGTACTTC.

This clonotype has more than one count but fewer than ten. It differs at one base from a far larger clone, so likely a read error. This chain connects TRBV6-2 or TRBV6-3 to TRBJ2-7; 9 bases map to TRBD2. The CDR3 is 14 amino acids. Germline V gene sequence: CDR1 MNHEY, CDR2 SVGEGT. Here the CDR3 DNA reads TGTGCCTGCAGTTTTCTTAGCGGGAGTTACGAGCAGTACTTC. This encodes CACSFLSGSYEQYF.

The sample holds many counts of this clonotype. V usage is TRBV10-3 and J usage is TRBJ2-2; D is uncertain. The CDR3 loop spans 13 amino acids. V lost 7 bases and J 7 bases, leaving 13 bases between the germline ends. Per germline, CDR1 ENHRY and CDR2 SYGVKD. The CDR3 nucleotides are TGTGCCATCACCCGGGCCGAGATCGGGGAGCTGTTTTTT. Protein product: CAITRAEIGELFF.

V usage is TRBV5-4 and J usage is TRBJ2-3, with D possibly being TRBD1 or TRBD2 (5 bases each). The V and J ends lost 4 bases and 0 bases respectively, with 18 bases between them. Germline V gives CDR1 SGHNT, CDR2 YYREEE (reference sequence). This CDR3 has 17 amino acids. The CDR3, as DNA: TGTGCCAGCAGCCGGGGCGCTGGCGGATCTAGCACAGATACGCAGTATTTT. As protein: CASSRGAGGSSTDTQYF.

This clonotype has a count of ten or more. The chain carries TRBV20-1 and TRBJ2-3, with D unresolved. The germline gives CDR1 DFQATT, CDR2 SNEGSKA (reference sequence). This CDR3 spans 12 amino acids. The V gene lost 1 base and the J gene lost 3 bases, with 5 bases spanning the gap. This chain's CDR3 is CSARVGTDTQYF. The CDR3 DNA reads as TGCAGTGCTAGAGTAGGGACAGATACGCAGTATTTT.

This clonotype was detected many times. The genes are TRBV6-1 and TRBJ1-5; 10 positions match TRBD1. The CDR3 length is 14 residues. Germline V gives CDR1 MNHNS, CDR2 SASEGT. Losses at the gene ends were 6 bases for V and 5 bases for J; bases not matched to a gene: 4. As DNA, the CDR3 is TGTGCCAGCAGCTGGGACAGGGGCTATCAGCCCCAGCATTTT. It yields the protein CASSWDRGYQPQHF.

By share of the sample, this clonotype is medium-sized (0.01 to 0.1%). The chain combines TRBV20-1 with TRBJ2-7; 9 bases agree with TRBD2. The CDR3 totals 16 residues. The trim removed 4 bases at V and 0 bases at J, leaving 10 bases unmatched. Germline loops: CDR1 DFQATT, CDR2 SNEGSKA (reference sequence). The CDR3, as DNA: TGCAGTGCTATTGATCTAGCGGGAACTAGCTCCTACGAGCAGTACTTC. Translating gives CSAIDLAGTSSYEQYF.

This clonotype was observed once. The rearrangement joins TRBV20-1 to TRBJ2-7, with 9 bases lining up with TRBD1. Germline loops: CDR1 DFQATT, CDR2 SNEGSKA (reference sequence). CDR3 size: 15 residues. V lost 8 bases to trimming and J lost 1 base; unmatched junction nucleotides: 12. This chain's CDR3 is CSTGQGKPPSYEQYF. CDR3 sequence (DNA): TGCAGTACGGGACAGGGTAAACCCCCGTCCTACGAGCAGTACTTC.

About this clonotype: This sequence may be a read error, since a much larger clone differs from it by one base. This CDR3 is missing its conserved last phenylalanine or tryptophan, likely due to a read error. The rearrangement links TRBV20-1 to TRBJ2-3; D tentatively fits TRBD1 or TRBD2 (6 bases each). Germline V CDR1 and CDR2: DFQATT, SNEGSKA (reference sequence). V lost 1 base to trimming and J lost 2 bases, with 10 bases between them. CDR3 length: 14 residues. CDR3 residues: CSARVPGATDTQYL. The CDR3 DNA is TGCAGTGCTAGAGTCCCGGGGGCCACAGATACGCAGTATCTT.

This clonotype has a count of ten or more. The V call is TRBV4-1, the J call TRBJ2-7; D remains ambiguous. V was shortened by 0 bases and J by 3 bases, with 12 bases between the two germline ends. Germline loops: CDR1 MGHRA, CDR2 YSYEKL. The CDR3 spans 15 residues. The CDR3 DNA follows: TGCGCCAGCAGCCAAGAGAAGGGCCACGACTACGAGCAGTACTTC. It is translated as CASSQEKGHDYEQYF.

The chain couples TRBV3-1 to TRBJ2-7; TRBD1 matches at 10 bases. Trimming cost V 4 bases and J 6 bases; bases outside gene matches: 3. Per germline, CDR1 LGHDT and CDR2 YNNKEL (reference sequence). This CDR3 spans 13 amino acids. The CDR3 loop is CASSRQGAGEQYF. The CDR3 DNA reads TGTGCCAGCAGCCGACAGGGGGCGGGCGAGCAGTACTTC.

This clonotype was counted at least ten times. The V and J genes are TRBV20-1 and TRBJ1-6; no clear D gene. The CDR3 covers 15 residues. V lost 3 bases to trimming and J lost 4 bases, with 13 bases between them. Germline V gene data show CDR1 as DFQATT and CDR2 as SNEGSKA (reference sequence). The CDR3 nucleotides are TGCAGTGCTAGGCCCTCGACCGGTTATAATTCACCCCTCCACTTT. The encoded protein is CSARPSTGYNSPLHF.

This clonotype was recorded at least ten times. The rearrangement links TRBV5-4 to TRBJ2-1; 9 nucleotides line up with TRBD2. Germline V gene sequence: CDR1 SGHNT, CDR2 YYREEE (reference sequence). V was clipped by 4 bases and J by 6 bases; unmatched bases: 8. The CDR3 is made up of 15 amino acids. CDR3 coding DNA: TGTGCCAGCAGCGAGGGACTAGCCCCTCTCAATGAGCAGTTCTTC. Protein: CASSEGLAPLNEQFF.

On this clonotype: The junction does not match germline at one end; this may be a read error. The chain employs TRBV6-9 and TRBJ1-5; no clear D gene. Per the germline V gene, CDR1 is MNHGY and CDR2 is SVAAGI. This CDR3 region has 14 residues. For the CDR3, the DNA is TGTGCCAGCAGTTCCGCAGGAGGGCGACCAGCCCCAGCATTT. It encodes CASSSAGGRPAPAF.

There are many counts of this clonotype. The chain carries TRBV28 and TRBJ2-2; 7 bases are shared with TRBD1. The V segment lost 7 bases and the J segment 3 bases; nucleotides outside the gene matches: 8. Germline CDR1 and CDR2: MDHEN and SYDVKM. The CDR3 runs 15 residues. CDR3 region: CASNRGIVDTGELFF. CDR3 sequence (DNA): TGTGCCAGCAACAGGGGTATTGTCGACACCGGGGAGCTGTTTTTT.

This clonotype was observed at least ten times. This chain links TRBV10-3 with TRBJ2-3, with D tentatively TRBD2 (6 bases). Germline V gene lookup returns CDR1 ENHRY and CDR2 SYGVKD. The V end was cut by 6 bases, the J end by 0 bases, with 10 bases between. The CDR3 has 14 residues. The CDR3: CAISGGWSTDTQYF. DNA for the CDR3: TGTGCCATCAGCGGGGGATGGAGCACAGATACGCAGTATTTT.

Comment on this clonotype: Since a much larger clone is just one base distant, this may be a read error. The CDR3 nucleotides are TGTGCCAGCAGTTCAGGGCATGGTGAAAAAATGTTTTTT. This translates into CASSSGHGEKMFF. The chain couples TRBV6-5 to TRBJ1-4; tentative D call: TRBD1 (5 bases). CDR3 length equals 13 residues. Germline V gives CDR1 MNHEY, CDR2 SVGAGI.

This clonotype was observed many times. The J gene is TRBJ1-6, the V gene TRBV7-6; D not certain. The CDR3 is 15 amino acids. V dropped 5 bases and J dropped 7 bases, with 15 bases sitting between them. Germline V gene sequence: CDR1 SGHVS, CDR2 FNYEAQ. CDR3 protein: CASSASRASNSPLHF. CDR3 coding DNA: TGTGCCAGCAGCGCCTCCCGGGCCTCAAATTCACCCCTCCACTTT.